This TCR beta chain is from a study of shared T cell receptors in the human thymus. Repertoires were generated with immunoSEQ multiplex PCR, while TCRdb's copy carries only in-frame clones and drops some. The sample consists of approximately 660,000 clones, approximately 87% of them appearing once. Trimming removed 3 bases at V and 1 base at J, with 10 bases between. The CDR3 runs to 15 residues. Germline CDR1 is MDHEN and CDR2 is SYDVKM. This clone was seen once. The same sample was also studied in work on human thymus T cells.

The receptor comes from a boy younger than two with a congenital heart defect. The rearrangement links TRBV28 to TRBJ1-5; weak D call: TRBD1 (6 bases). The specimen was thymocytes. The CDR3 spells CASSFGQGSNQPQHF. Written as DNA, the CDR3 is TGTGCCAGCAGTTTCGGTCAGGGGAGCAATCAGCCCCAGCATTTT.